These 18 T cell receptor beta chains share one sample of origin, sequenced in a study of cytomegalovirus exposure and HLA in healthy donors (dated by TCRdb to 2016 to 2017). The receptor library was made with the immunoSEQ multiplex PCR assay. For the multiplex PCR, a mixture combining 60 forward primers for TCR Vbeta segments and 13 reverse primers for TCR Jbeta segments was used. This immuneACCESS table, as held by TCRdb, lists in-frame sequences with V and J called but not all clones. Of the missing ones, under half trace to an unresolved V gene in checked studies; the others have no known cause. The sample table gives over 100,000 clones. The leading ten clones occupy 1.5% to 2% of the sample. Material: PBMCs. These receptor sequences come from a woman aged 40 to 50 in good health and CMV-seropositive.

V and J are TRBV21-1 and TRBJ1-5; the table's D call TRBD1 went unverified against the DNA. TRBV21-1 represents a pseudogene. The CDR3 spans 12 residues. CDR3 residues: CASKGGNQPQHF. The CDR3 DNA sequence: TGTGCCAGCAAGGGGGGCAATCAGCCCCAGCATTTT.

V usage is TRBV18 and J usage is TRBJ2-7; 8 bases agree with TRBD1. Trimming removed 3 bases from V and 3 bases from J; junction bases left unmatched: 4. Germline lookup yields CDR1 KGHSH and CDR2 LQKENI. CDR3 size: 14 residues. The CDR3 is CASSPPGQVYEQYF. DNA of the CDR3: TGTGCCAGCTCACCGCCGGGACAGGTCTACGAGCAGTACTTC.

The V call is TRBV19, the J call TRBJ2-4; possibly TRBD2 for D (6 bases). The CDR3 runs 15 residues. Trimming cost V 5 bases and J 1 base, with 12 bases left between them. Germline CDR1 and CDR2: LNHDA and SQIVND (reference sequence). As DNA, the CDR3 is TGTGCCAGTAGTGGCGGGATGGGGGCCAAAAACATTCAGTACTTC. This sequence encodes CASSGGMGAKNIQYF.

V gene TRBV29-1 combines with J gene TRBJ2-3; possible D gene TRBD2, 5 bases. The ends were cut back, 2 bases at V and 0 bases at J, with 9 bases in the middle. Germline assignment: CDR1 SQVTM and CDR2 ANQGSEA. The CDR3 consists of 14 residues. The DNA of the CDR3 is TGCAGCGTTGAACCTCGGGGTAGCACAGATACGCAGTATTTT. Translated, it gives CSVEPRGSTDTQYF.

Details on this clone: At one end the junction does not follow the germline gene, possibly because of a read error. The V call is TRBV5-1, the J call TRBJ1-2; D not certain. Germline lookup yields CDR1 SGHRS and CDR2 YFSETQ. This CDR3 region has 13 residues. The CDR3 region is CASRLEPNYGYTF. CDR3 nucleotides: TGCGCCAGCAGATTGGAGCCTAACTATGGCTACACCTTC.

This sequence joins TRBV10-3 and TRBJ2-1, with 8 bases identical to TRBD2. The CDR3 is made up of 14 amino acids. Germline CDR1 and CDR2: ENHRY and SYGVKD. The V gene end was trimmed by 6 bases and the J gene end by 6 bases; junction bases not matched to a gene: 7. The CDR3 DNA follows: TGTGCCATCAGAGAATCCGGGACTAGCAATGAGCAGTTCTTC. This codes for CAIRESGTSNEQFF.

This chain links TRBV19 with TRBJ2-7; TRBD1 matches at 8 bases. Germline V CDR1 and CDR2: LNHDA, SQIVND (reference sequence). V shed 4 bases, J shed 1 base, and the junction held 6 bases outside the gene matches. The CDR3 totals 15 residues. The CDR3 sequence is CASSTQGDGSYEQYF. The CDR3 bases are TGTGCCAGTAGTACACAGGGGGATGGATCCTACGAGCAGTACTTC.

The genes are TRBV2 and TRBJ2-1; 8 bases line up with TRBD2. Losses at the gene ends were 6 bases for V and 5 bases for J; bases not matched to a gene: 3. CDR1 SNHLY and CDR2 FYNNEI come from the germline V gene. The CDR3 has 13 residues. The CDR3 loop reads CASRLAVNNEQFF. The CDR3 region has the DNA TGTGCCAGCAGACTAGCGGTTAACAATGAGCAGTTCTTC. Based on the CDR3 plus reference TRBV2 and TRBJ2-1, the full variable domain is EPEVTQTPSHQVTQMGQEVILRCVPISNHLYFYWYRQILGQKVEFLVSFYNNEISEKSEIFDDQFSVERPDGSNFTLKIRSTKLEDSAMYFCASRLAVNNEQFFGPGTRLTVL.

V is TRBV27 and J is TRBJ2-1, with 13 bases lining up with TRBD2. CDR3 size: 18 residues. From germline, CDR1 is MNHEY and CDR2 SMNVEV (reference sequence). V gave up 5 bases and J gave up 5 bases; unmatched junction bases: 12. This CDR3 reads CASSPTSGRAFYDNEQFF. CDR3 coding DNA: TGTGCCAGCAGTCCAACTAGCGGGAGGGCTTTTTATGACAATGAGCAGTTCTTC.

The chain uses TRBV19 and TRBJ2-6, with D tentatively TRBD2 (5 bases). Per germline, CDR1 LNHDA and CDR2 SQIVND (reference sequence). Trimming took 7 bases from V and 4 from J, leaving 14 bases between them. This CDR3 is built from 15 residues. The CDR3 DNA follows: TGTGCCAGTACCTTATCCGGGGTAGGGGCCAACGTCCTGACTTTC. Amino acid sequence: CASTLSGVGANVLTF.

The chain employs TRBV5-1 and TRBJ2-7; 8 nucleotides agree with TRBD1. V shed 1 base, J shed 4 bases, and the junction held 10 bases outside the gene matches. CDR1 SGHRS and CDR2 YFSETQ come from the germline V gene. The CDR3 extends over 16 amino acids. The CDR3 DNA reads as TGCGCCAGCAGCTTGATCGGGACAGGTCCGGGGTACGAGCAGTACTTC. It is translated as CASSLIGTGPGYEQYF.

The chain has TRBV27 and TRBJ2-2; the match to TRBD2 covers 8 bases. CDR3 length equals 17 residues. With V trimmed by 2 bases and J by 5 bases, 10 bases remained unmatched. Germline V gene lookup returns CDR1 MNHEY and CDR2 SMNVEV (reference sequence). CDR3 sequence reads: CASSLLAGPLRTGELFF. The CDR3 region has the DNA TGTGCCAGCAGTTTACTAGCGGGCCCACTAAGGACCGGGGAGCTGTTTTTT.

The CDR3 loop is CASRTTQGANYGYTF. The DNA of the CDR3 is TGTGCCAGCAGGACGACACAGGGGGCTAACTATGGCTACACCTTC. This sequence joins TRBV6-1 and TRBJ1-2; 8 bases agree with TRBD1. This CDR3 region has 15 residues. V shed 6 bases, J shed 0 bases, and the junction held 6 bases outside the gene matches. Germline V gene data show CDR1 as MNHNS and CDR2 as SASEGT.

This sequence joins TRBV5-6 and TRBJ2-1; 9 positions agree with TRBD1. The V gene end was trimmed by 4 bases and the J gene end by 15 bases; junction bases not matched to a gene: 8. Germline CDR1 reads SGHDT; CDR2 reads YYEEEE. The CDR3 runs to 12 residues. This CDR3 reads CASSGQGMDRFF. In DNA, the CDR3 is TGTGCCAGCAGCGGACAGGGGATGGATCGGTTCTTC.

In nucleotides, the CDR3 is TGTGCCAGCAGCGCCGACAGGGGAGGAGAAAAACTGTTTTTT. Its translation is CASSADRGGEKLFF. The gene calls are TRBV7-2 and TRBJ1-4; 8 bases map to TRBD1. Trimming cost V 5 bases and J 8 bases; bases outside gene matches: 7. The CDR3 covers 14 residues. Looked up from germline, CDR1 is SGHTA and CDR2 is FQGNSA.

The chain joins TRBV29-1 to TRBJ1-1, with unresolved D. The CDR3 contains 12 residues. Germline assignment: CDR1 SQVTM and CDR2 ANQGSEA. Between the trimmed V and J ends, which lost 3 bases and 3 bases, there was a span of 8 bases. The CDR3 sequence: CSVEPTDTEAFF. The CDR3 nucleotides read TGCAGCGTTGAGCCCACGGACACTGAAGCTTTCTTT.

The CDR3 DNA is TGTGCCAGCAGTGAAGGACAGGGAAACACCATATATTTT. It translates to CASSEGQGNTIYF. This rearrangement joins TRBV6-1 to TRBJ1-3, with D possibly matching TRBD1 (5 bases). The germline V gene encodes CDR1 MNHNS and CDR2 SASEGT. V lost 1 base, J lost 4 bases, and 5 bases lay in between. This CDR3 is built from 13 residues.

This chain links TRBV10-3 with TRBJ1-2; a weak D match, TRBD1 (5 bases). The CDR3 has 16 amino acids. CDR1 and CDR2 (germline): ENHRY, SYGVKD. The ends were cut back, 10 bases at V and 1 base at J, with 22 bases in the middle. The CDR3 here is CATHTVDRQDNYGYTF. CDR3 bases: TGTGCCACACATACCGTTGACAGACAAGATAACTATGGCTACACCTTC.